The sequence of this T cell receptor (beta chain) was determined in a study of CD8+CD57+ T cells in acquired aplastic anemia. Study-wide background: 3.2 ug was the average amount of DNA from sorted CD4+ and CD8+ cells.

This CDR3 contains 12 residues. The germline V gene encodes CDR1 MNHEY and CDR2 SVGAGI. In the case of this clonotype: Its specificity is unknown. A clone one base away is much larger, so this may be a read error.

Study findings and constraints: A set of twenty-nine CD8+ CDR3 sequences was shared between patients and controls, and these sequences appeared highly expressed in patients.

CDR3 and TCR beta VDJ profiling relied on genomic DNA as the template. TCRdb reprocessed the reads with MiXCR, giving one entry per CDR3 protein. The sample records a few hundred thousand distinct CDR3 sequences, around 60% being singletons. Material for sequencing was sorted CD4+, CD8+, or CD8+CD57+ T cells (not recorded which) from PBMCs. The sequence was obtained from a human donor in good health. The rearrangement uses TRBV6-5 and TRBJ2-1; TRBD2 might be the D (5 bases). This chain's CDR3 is CASRGMTNEQSF. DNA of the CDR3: TGTGCCAGCAGGGGGATGACTAATGAGCAGTCCTTC.